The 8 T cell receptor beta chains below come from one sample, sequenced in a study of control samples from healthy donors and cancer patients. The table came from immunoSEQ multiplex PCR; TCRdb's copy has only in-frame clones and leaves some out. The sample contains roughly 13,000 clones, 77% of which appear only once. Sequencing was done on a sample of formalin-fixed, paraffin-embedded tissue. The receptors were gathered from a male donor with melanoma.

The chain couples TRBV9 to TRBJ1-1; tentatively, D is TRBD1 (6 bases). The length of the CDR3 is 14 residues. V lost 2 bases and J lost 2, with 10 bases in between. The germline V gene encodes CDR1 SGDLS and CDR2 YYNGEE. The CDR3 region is CASSVGTSNTEAFF. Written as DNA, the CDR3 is TGTGCCAGCAGCGTCGGGACATCTAACACTGAAGCTTTCTTT.

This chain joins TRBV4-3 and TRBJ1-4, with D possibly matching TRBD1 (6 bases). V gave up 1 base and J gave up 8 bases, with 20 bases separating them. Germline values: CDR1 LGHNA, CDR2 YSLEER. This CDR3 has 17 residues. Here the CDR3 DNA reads TGCGCCAGCAGCCAAGGGGGTTTCGCCAGGGGAGGAGAAAAACTGTTTTTT. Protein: CASSQGGFARGGEKLFF.

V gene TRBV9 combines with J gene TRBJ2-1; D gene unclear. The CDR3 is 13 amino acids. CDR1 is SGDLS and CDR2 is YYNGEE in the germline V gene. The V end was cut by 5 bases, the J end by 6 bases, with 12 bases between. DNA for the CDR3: TGTGCCAGCAGTCAATCCAGCAGCAATGAGCAGTTCTTC. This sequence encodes CASSQSSSNEQFF.

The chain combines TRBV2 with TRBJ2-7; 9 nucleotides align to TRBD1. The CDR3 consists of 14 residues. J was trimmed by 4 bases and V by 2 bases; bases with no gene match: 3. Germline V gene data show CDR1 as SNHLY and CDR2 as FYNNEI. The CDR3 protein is CASSETGGPYEQYF. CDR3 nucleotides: TGTGCCAGCAGTGAAACAGGGGGCCCATACGAGCAGTACTTC.

CDR3 protein: CASSKDGNYGYTF. CDR3 in DNA: TGTGCCAGCAGTAAGGACGGAAACTATGGCTACACCTTC. V usage is TRBV6-5 and J usage is TRBJ1-2; D not certain. The CDR3 is made up of 13 amino acids. Germline CDR1 is MNHEY and CDR2 is SVGAGI. V lost 5 bases and J lost 2, with 9 bases in between.

CDR3 DNA: TGCGCCAGCAGCCTTAATTTTCGTAGCAATCAGCCCCAGCATTTT. This codes for CASSLNFRSNQPQHF. The genes are TRBV4-3 and TRBJ1-5; D not resolved. CDR1 and CDR2 from the germline V gene are LGHNA and YSLEER. The CDR3 totals 15 residues. V was pared by 4 bases and J by 0 bases, with 10 bases between.

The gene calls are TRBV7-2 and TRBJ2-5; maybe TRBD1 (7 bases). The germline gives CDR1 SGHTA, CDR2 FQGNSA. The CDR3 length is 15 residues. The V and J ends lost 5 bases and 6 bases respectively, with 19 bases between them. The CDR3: CASSPGGNSAKTQYF. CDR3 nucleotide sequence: TGTGCCAGCAGCCCAGGGGGGAACTCCGCCAAGACCCAGTACTTC.

The CDR3 loop reads CASSGYSHTVHGYTF. The CDR3 DNA is TGTGCCAGCAGTGGGTATTCACATACCGTACATGGCTACACCTTC. The chain is built from TRBV25-1 and TRBJ1-2, with D unresolved. Between the trimmed V and J ends, which lost 4 bases and 6 bases, there was a span of 18 bases. Germline CDR1 is MGHDK and CDR2 is SYGVNS. The CDR3 runs to 15 residues.